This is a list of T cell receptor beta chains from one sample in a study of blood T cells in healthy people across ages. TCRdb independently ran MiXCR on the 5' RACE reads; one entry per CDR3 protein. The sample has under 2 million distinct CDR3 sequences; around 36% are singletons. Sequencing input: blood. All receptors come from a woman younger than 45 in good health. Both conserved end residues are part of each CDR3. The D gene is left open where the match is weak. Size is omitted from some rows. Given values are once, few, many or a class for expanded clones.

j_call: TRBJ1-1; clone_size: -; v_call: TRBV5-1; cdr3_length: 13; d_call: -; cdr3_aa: CASSLSIGTEAFF; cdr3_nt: TGCGCCAGCAGCTTGTCTATAGGCACTGAAGCTTTCTTT
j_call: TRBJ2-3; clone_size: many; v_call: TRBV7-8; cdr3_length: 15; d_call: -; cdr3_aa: CASSLVGEGTDTQYF; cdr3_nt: TGTGCCAGCAGCTTAGTAGGAGAGGGCACAGATACGCAGTATTTT
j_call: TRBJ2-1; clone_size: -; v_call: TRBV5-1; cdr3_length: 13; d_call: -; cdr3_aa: CASQMGGGNEQFF; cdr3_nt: TGCGCCAGTCAGATGGGGGGAGGCAATGAGCAGTTCTTC
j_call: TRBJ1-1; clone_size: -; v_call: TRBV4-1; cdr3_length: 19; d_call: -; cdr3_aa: CASSQLALWRTPRDAEAFF; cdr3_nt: TGCGCCAGCAGCCAGTTGGCTCTTTGGCGGACACCGAGGGACGCTGAAGCTTTCTTT
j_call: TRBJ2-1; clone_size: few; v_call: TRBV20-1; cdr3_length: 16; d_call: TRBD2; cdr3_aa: CSATSRLAGVINEQFF; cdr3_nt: TGCAGTGCAACCAGTCGACTAGCGGGAGTCATCAATGAGCAGTTCTTC
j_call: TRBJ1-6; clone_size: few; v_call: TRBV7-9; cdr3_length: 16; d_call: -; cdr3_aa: CASSLSQLPYNSPLHF; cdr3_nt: TGTGCCAGCAGCTTAAGCCAGCTTCCCTATAATTCACCCCTCCACTTT
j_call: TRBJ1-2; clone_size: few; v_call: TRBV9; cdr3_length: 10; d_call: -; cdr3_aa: CASSVNGYTF; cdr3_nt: TGTGCCAGCAGCGTAAATGGCTACACCTTC
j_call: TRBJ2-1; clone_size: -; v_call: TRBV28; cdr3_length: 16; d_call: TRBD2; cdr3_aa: CASSALTSGGYNEQFF; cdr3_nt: TGTGCCAGCAGTGCGCTGACTAGCGGGGGTTACAATGAGCAGTTCTTC
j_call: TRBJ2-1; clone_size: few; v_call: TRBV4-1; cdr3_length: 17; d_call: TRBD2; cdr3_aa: CASSQRLAGASYNEQFF; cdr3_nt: TGCGCCAGCAGCCAGAGACTAGCGGGGGCTTCCTACAATGAGCAGTTCTTC
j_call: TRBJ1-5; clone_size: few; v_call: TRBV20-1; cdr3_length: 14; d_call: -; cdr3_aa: CSARVGQLNQPQHF; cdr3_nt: TGCAGTGCTAGAGTTGGACAGTTGAATCAGCCCCAGCATTTT
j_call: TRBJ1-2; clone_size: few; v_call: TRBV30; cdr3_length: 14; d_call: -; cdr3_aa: CASDGPVTFYGYTF; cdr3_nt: TGTGCCTCCGATGGGCCCGTGACCTTCTATGGCTACACCTTC
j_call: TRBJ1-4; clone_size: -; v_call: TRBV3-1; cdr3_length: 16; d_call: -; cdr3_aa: CASSPVGGTTNEKLFF; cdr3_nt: TGTGCCAGCAGCCCGGTTGGGGGCACTACTAATGAAAAACTGTTTTTT
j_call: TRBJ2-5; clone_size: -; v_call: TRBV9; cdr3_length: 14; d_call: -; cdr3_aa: CASSVGSVVETQYF; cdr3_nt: TGTGCCAGCAGCGTAGGGTCCGTTGTGGAGACCCAGTACTTC
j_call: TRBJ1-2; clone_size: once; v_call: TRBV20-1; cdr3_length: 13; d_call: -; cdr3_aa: CSARDRAADGCTF; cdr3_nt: TGCAGTGCTAGAGATAGGGCCGCTGACGGCTGCACCTTC
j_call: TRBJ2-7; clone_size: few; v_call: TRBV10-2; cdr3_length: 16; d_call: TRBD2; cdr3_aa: CASSAASGGLSYEQYF; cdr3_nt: TGCGCCAGCAGTGCCGCTAGCGGGGGCCTCTCCTACGAGCAGTACTTC
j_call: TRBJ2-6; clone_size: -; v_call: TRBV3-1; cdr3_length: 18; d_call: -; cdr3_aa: CASSQELTGAAGANVLTF; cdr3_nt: TGTGCCAGCAGCCAAGAACTAACAGGCGCGGCTGGGGCCAACGTCCTGACTTTC
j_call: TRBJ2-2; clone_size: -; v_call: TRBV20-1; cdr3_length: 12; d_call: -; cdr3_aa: CSARLHTGELFF; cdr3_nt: TGCAGTGCGAGACTACACACCGGGGAGCTGTTTTTT
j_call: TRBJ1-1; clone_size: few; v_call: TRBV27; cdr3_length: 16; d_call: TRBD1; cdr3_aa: CASSFPQGNLDTEAFF; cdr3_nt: TGTGCCAGCAGTTTCCCACAGGGGAACTTGGACACTGAAGCTTTCTTT
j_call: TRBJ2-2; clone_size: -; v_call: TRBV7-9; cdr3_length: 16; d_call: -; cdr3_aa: CASSLGGGANTGELFF; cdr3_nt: TGTGCCAGCAGCTTAGGAGGTGGTGCGAACACCGGGGAGCTGTTTTTT
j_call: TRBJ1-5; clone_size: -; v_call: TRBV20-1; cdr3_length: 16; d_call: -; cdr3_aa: CSTTRGINIRNQPQHF; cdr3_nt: TGCAGTACTACCAGAGGCATCAATATTCGCAATCAGCCCCAGCATTTT
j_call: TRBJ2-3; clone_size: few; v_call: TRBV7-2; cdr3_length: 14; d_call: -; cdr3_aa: CASSPARESGTQYF; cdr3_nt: TGTGCCAGCAGCCCCGCCCGGGAAAGCGGTACGCAGTATTTT
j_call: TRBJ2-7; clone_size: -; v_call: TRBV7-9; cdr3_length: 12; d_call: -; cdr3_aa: CASSTGPLGRYF; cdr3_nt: TGTGCCAGCAGCACCGGTCCCTTAGGGCGGTACTTC
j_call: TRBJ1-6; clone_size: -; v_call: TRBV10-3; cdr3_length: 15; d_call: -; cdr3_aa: CAISEFERSNSPLHF; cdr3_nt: TGTGCCATCAGTGAATTCGAGAGAAGTAATTCACCCCTCCACTTT
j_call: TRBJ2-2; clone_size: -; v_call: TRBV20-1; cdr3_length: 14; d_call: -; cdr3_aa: CSASGGPDTGELFF; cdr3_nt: TGCAGTGCTAGCGGGGGCCCGGACACCGGGGAGCTGTTTTTT
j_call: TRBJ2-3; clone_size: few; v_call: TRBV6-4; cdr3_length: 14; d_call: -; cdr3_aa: CASRLAREADTQYF; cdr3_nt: TGTGCCAGTCGATTAGCAAGAGAGGCAGATACGCAGTATTTT
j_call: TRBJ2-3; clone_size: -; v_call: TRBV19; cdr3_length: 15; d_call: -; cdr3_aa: CASSSAHIFTDTQYF; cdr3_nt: TGTGCCAGTAGTTCCGCCCATATTTTCACAGATACGCAGTATTTT
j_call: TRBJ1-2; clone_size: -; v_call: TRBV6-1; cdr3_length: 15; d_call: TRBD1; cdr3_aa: CASSYYPTGNYGYTF; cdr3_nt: TGTGCCAGCAGCTACTACCCGACAGGGAACTATGGCTACACCTTC
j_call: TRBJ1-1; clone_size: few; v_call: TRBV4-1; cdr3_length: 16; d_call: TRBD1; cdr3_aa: CASRSSGQGVNTEAFF; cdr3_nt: TGCGCCAGCAGATCGTCGGGACAGGGGGTTAACACTGAAGCTTTCTTT
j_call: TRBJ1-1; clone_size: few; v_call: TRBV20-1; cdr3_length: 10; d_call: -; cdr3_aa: CSASQDEAFF; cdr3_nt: TGCAGTGCCAGCCAGGATGAAGCTTTCTTT
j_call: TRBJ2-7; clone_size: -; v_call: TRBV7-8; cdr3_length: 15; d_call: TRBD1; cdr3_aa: CASSLAGTGNNEQYF; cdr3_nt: TGTGCCAGCAGCTTAGCCGGGACAGGGAACAATGAGCAGTACTTC
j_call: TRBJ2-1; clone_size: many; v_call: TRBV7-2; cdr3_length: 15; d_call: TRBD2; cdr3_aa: CASSLFLAGGGEQFF; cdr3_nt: TGTGCCAGCAGCTTATTTCTAGCGGGGGGAGGTGAGCAGTTCTTC
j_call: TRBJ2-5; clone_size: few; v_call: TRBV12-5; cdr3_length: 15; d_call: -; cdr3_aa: CASGLGRTRQETQYF; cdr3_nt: TGTGCTAGTGGTTTGGGAAGGACACGCCAAGAGACCCAGTACTTC
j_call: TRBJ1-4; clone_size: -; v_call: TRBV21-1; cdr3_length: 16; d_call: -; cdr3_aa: CASSKGTGGSNEKLFF; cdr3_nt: TGTGCCAGCAGCAAAGGGACAGGGGGATCTAATGAAAAACTGTTTTTT
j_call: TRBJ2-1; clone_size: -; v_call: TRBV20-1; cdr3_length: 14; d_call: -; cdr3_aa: CSARGTLAENERFF; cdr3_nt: TGCAGTGCTAGAGGGACGCTAGCAGAGAATGAGCGGTTCTTC
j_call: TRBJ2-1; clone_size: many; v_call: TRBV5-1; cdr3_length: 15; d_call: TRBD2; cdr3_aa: CASSLVGGAYNEQFF; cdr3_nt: TGTGCCAGCAGCTTAGTCGGGGGGGCCTACAATGAGCAGTTCTTC
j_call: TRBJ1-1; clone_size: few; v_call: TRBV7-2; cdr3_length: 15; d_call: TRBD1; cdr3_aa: CASSPRQGADTEAFF; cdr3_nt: TGTGCCAGCAGCCCACGACAGGGGGCGGACACTGAAGCTTTCTTT
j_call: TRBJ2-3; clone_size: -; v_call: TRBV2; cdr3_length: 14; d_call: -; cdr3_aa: CASKKAGNTDTQYF; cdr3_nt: TGTGCCAGCAAGAAGGCAGGGAACACAGATACGCAGTATTTT
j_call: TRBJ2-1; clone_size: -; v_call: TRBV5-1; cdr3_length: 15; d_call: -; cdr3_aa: CASSLDSLALNEQFF; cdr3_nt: TGCGCCAGCAGCTTGGATAGTCTAGCGCTCAATGAGCAGTTCTTC
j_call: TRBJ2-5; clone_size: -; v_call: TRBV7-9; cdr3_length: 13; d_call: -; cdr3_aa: CASSPEYEETQYF; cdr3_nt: TGTGCCAGCAGCCCCGAATACGAAGAGACCCAGTACTTC
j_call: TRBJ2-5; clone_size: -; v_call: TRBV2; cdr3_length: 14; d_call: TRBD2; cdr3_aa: CASRPAGVGETQYF; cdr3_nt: TGTGCCAGCAGGCCAGCGGGAGTCGGCGAGACCCAGTACTTC
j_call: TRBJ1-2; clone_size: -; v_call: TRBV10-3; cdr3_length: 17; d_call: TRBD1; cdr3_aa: CAISESGGTGSAYGYTF; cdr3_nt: TGTGCCATCAGTGAGTCGGGGGGGACAGGGTCGGCCTATGGCTACACCTTC
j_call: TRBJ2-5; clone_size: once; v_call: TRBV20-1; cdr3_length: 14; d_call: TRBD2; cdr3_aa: CSALAGGAQETQYF; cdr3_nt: TGCAGTGCTTTGGCGGGGGGGGCTCAAGAGACCCAGTACTTC
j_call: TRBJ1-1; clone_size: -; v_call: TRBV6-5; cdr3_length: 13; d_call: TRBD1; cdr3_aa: CASRGQGAPEAFF; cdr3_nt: TGTGCCAGCCGGGGACAGGGGGCCCCTGAAGCTTTCTTT
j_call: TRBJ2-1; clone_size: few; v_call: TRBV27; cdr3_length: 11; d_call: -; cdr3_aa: CASTQGARQFF; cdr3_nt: TGTGCCAGCACCCAGGGCGCAAGGCAGTTCTTC
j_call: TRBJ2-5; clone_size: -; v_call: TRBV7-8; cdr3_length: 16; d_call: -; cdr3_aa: CASSSWDLGVLETQYF; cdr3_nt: TGTGCCAGCAGCTCCTGGGACTTGGGGGTCCTAGAGACCCAGTACTTC
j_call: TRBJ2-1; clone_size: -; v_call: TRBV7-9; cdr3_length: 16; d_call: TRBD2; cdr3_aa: CASSTQLAGSYNEQFF; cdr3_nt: TGTGCCAGCAGCACCCAACTAGCGGGATCCTACAATGAGCAGTTCTTC
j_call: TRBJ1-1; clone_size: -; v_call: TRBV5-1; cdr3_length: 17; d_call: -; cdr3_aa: CASSPLAGTAGGTEAFF; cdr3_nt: TGCGCCAGCAGCCCTCTTGCCGGGACCGCCGGCGGAACTGAAGCTTTCTTT
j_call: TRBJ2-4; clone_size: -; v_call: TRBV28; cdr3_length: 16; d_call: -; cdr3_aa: CASSLPRQATKNIQYF; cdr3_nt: TGTGCCAGCAGTTTACCCCGCCAGGCAACCAAAAACATTCAGTACTTC
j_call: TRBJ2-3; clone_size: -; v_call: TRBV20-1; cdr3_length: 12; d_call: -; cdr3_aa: CSGFRGGDTQYF; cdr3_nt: TGCAGTGGGTTCCGAGGAGGAGATACGCAGTATTTT
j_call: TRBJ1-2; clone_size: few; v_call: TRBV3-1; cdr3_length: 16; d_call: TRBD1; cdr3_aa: CASSQVLGQGSYGYTF; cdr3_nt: TGTGCCAGCAGCCAAGTTCTCGGACAGGGGAGCTATGGCTACACCTTC
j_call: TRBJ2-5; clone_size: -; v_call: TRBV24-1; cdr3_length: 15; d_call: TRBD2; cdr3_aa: CATSDRTSGRETQYF; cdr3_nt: TGTGCCACCAGTGATCGGACTAGCGGGAGGGAGACCCAGTACTTC
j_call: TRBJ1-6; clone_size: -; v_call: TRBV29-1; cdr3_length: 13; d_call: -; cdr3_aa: CSARTAYNSPLHF; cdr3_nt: TGCAGCGCCAGGACAGCCTATAATTCACCCCTCCACTTT
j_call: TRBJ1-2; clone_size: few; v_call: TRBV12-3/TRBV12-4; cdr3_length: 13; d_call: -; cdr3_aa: CASSLSGPGGYTF; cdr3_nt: TGTGCCAGCAGTTTATCCGGCCCCGGGGGCTACACCTTC